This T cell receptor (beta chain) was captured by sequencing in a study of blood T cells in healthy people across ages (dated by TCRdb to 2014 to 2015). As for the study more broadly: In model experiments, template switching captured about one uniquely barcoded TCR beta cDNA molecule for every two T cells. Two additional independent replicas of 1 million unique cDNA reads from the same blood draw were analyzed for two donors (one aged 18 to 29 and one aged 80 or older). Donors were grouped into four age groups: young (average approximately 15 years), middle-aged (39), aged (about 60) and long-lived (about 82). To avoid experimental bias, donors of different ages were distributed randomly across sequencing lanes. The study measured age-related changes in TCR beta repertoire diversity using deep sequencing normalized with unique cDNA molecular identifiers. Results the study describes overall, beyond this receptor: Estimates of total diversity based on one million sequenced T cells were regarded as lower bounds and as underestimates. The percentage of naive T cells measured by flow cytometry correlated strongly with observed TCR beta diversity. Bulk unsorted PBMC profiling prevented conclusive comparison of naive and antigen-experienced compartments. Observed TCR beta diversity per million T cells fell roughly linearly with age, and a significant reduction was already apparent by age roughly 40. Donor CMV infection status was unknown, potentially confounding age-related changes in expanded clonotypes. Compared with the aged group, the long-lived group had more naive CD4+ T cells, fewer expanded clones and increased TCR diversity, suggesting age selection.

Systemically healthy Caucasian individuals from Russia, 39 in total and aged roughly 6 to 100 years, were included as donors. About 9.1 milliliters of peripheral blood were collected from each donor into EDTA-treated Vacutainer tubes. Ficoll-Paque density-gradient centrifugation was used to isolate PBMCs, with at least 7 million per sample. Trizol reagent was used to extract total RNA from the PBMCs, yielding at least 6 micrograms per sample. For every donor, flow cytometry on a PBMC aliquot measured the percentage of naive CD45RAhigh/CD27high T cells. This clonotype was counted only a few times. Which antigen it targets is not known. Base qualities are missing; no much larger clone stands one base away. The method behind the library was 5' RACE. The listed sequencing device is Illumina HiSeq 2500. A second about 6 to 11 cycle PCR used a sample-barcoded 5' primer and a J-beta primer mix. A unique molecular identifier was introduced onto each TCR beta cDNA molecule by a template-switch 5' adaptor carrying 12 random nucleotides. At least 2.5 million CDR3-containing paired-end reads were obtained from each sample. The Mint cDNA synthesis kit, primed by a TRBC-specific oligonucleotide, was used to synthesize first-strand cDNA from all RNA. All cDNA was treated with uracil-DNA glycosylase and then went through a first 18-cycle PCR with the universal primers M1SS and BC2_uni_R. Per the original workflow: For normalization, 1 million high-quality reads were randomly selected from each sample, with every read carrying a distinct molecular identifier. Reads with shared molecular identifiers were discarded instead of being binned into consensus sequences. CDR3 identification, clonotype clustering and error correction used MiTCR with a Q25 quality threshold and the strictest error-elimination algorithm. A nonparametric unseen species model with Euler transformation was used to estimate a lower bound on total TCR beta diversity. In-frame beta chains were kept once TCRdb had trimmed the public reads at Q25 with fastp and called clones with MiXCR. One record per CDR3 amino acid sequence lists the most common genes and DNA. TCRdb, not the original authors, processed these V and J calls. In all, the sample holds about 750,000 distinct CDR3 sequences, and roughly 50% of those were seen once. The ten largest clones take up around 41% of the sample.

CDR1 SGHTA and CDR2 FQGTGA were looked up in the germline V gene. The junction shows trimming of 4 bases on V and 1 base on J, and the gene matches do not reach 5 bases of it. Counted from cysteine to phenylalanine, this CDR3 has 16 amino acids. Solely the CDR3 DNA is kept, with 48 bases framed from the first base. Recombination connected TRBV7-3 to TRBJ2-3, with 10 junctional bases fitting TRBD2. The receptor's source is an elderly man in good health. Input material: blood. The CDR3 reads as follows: CASSSAGLAGTDTQYF. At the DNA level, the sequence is TGTGCCAGCAGCTCAGCAGGACTAGCGGGCACAGATACGCAGTATTTT.